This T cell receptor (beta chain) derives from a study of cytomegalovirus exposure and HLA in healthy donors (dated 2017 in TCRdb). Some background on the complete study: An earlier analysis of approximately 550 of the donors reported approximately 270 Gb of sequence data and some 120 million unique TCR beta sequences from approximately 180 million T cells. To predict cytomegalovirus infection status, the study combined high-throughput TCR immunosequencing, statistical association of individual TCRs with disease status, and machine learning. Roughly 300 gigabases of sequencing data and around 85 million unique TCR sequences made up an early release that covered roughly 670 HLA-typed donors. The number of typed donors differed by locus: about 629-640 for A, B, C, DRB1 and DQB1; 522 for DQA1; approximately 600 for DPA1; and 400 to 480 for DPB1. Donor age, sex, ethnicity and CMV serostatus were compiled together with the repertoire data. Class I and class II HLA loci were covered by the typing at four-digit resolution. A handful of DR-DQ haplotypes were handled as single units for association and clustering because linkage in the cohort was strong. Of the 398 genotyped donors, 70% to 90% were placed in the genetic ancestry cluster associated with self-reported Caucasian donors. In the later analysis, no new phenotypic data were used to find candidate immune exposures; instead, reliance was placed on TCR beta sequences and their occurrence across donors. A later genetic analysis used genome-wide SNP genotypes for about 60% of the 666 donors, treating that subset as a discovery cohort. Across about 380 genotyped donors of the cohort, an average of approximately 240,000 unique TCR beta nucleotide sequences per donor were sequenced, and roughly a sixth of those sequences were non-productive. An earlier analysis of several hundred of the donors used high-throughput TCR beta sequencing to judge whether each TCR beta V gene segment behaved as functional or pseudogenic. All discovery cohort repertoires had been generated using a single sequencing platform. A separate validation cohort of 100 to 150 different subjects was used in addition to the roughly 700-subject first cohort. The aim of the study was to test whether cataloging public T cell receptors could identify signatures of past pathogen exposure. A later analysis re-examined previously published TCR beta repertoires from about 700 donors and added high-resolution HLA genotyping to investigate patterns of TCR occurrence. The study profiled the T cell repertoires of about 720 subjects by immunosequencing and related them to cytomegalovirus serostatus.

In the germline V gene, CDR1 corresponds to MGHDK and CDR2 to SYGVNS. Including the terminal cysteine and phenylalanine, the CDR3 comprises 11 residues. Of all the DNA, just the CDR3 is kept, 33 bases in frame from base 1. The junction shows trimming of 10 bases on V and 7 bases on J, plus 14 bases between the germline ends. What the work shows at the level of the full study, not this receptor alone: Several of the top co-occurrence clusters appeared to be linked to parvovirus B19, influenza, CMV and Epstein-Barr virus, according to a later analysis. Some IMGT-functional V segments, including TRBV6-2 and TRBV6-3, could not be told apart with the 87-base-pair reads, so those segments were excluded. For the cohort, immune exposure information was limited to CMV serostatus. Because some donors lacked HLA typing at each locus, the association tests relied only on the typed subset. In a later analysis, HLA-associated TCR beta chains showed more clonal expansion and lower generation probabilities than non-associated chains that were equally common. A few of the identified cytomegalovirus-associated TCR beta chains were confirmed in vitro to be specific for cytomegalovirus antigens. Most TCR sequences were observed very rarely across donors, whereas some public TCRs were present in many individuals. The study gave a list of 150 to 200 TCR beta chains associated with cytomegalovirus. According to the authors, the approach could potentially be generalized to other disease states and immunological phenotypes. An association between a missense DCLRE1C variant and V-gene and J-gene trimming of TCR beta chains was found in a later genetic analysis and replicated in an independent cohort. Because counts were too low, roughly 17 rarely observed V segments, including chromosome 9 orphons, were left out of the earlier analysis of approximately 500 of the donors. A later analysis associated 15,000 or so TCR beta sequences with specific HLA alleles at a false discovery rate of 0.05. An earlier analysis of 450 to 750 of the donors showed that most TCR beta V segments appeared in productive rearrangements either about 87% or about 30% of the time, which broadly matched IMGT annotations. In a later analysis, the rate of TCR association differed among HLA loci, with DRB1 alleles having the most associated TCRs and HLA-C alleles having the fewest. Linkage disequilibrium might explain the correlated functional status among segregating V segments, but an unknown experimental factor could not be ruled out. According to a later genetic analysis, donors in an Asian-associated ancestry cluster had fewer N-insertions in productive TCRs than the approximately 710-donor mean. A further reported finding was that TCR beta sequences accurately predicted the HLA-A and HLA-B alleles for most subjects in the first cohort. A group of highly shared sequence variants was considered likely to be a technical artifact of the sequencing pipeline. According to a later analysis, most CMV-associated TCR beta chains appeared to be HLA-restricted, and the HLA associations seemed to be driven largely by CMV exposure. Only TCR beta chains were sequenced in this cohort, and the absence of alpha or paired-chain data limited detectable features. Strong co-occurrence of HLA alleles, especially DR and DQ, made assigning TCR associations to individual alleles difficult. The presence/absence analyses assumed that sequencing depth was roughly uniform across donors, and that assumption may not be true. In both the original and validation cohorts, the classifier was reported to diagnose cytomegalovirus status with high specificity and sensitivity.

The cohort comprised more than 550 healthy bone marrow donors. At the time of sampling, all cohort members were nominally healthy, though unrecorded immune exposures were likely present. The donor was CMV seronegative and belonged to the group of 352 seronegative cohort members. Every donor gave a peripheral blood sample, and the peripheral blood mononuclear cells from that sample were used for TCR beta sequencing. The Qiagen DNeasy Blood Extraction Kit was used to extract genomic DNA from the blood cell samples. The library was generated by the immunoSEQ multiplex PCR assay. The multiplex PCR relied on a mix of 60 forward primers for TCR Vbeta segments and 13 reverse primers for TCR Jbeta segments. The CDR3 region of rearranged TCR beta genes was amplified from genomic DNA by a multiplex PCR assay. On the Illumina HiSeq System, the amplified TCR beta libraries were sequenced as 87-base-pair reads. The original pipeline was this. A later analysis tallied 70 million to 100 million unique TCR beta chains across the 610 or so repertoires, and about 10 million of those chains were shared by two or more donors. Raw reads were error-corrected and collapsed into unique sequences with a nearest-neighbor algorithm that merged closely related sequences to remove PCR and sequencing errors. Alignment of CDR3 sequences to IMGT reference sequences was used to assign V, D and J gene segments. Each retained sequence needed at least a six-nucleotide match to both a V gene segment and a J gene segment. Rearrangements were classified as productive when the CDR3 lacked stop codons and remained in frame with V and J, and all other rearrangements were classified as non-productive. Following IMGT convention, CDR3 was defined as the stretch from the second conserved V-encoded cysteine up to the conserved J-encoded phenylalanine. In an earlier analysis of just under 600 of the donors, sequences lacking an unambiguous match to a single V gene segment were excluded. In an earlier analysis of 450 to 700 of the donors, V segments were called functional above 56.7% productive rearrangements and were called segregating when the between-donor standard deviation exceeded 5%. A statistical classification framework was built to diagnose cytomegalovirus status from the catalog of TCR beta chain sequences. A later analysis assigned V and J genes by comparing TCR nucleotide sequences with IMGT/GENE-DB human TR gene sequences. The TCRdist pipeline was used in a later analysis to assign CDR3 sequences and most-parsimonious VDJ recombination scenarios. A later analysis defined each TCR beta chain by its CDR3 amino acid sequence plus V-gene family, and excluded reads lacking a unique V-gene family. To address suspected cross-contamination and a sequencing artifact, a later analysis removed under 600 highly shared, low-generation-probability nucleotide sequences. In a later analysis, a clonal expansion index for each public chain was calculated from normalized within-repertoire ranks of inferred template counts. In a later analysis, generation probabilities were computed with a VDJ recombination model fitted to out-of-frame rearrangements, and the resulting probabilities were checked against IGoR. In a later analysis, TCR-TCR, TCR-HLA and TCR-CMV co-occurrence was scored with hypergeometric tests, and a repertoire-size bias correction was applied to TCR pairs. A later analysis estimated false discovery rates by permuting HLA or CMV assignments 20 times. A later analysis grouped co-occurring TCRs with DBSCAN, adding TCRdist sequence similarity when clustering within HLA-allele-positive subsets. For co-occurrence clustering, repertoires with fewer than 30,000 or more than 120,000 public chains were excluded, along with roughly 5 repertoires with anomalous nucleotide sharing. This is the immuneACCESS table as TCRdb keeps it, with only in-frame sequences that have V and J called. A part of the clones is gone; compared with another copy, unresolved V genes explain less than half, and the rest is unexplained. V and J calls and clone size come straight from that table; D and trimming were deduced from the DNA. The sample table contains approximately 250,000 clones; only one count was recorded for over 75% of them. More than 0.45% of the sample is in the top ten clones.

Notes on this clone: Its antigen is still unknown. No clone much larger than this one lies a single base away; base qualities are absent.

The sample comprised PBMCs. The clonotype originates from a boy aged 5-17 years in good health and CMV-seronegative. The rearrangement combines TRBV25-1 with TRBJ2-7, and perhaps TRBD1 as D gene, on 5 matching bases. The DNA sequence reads TGTGCCACCTATGACAGAAGGGAGCAGTACTTC. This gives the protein CATYDRREQYF.